This T cell receptor beta chain was sequenced for a study of cytomegalovirus exposure and HLA in healthy donors. The overall study: HLA-typed donors contributed 65 million to 95 million unique TCRs, which were held in an early data release.

Primers included in the PCR were 60 Vbeta and 13 Jbeta primers. Clones were read by immunoSEQ multiplex PCR, and TCRdb kept only the in-frame ones, dropping some. The table has around 190,000 clones, about 69% seen once. Points on this clone: Antigen unknown.

In germline, CDR1 is SGHRS, CDR2 YFSETQ. The CDR3 has 14 amino acids. V trimming: 1 base; J trimming: 5 bases; junction bases outside the gene matches: 4. Whole-study results and caveats: In an earlier analysis, about 87% or about 30%: the productive usage of most TCR beta V segments. Analysis performed later found around 15,000 TCR beta sequences associated with HLA alleles at 0.05 false discovery rate.

The chain combines TRBV5-1 with TRBJ1-1, with 8 bases that match TRBD1. The sample taken for sequencing was PBMCs. The origin of this receptor is a man aged 25 to 45 in good health and CMV-seropositive. Here the CDR3 reads CASSLQGASTEAFF. CDR3 in DNA: TGCGCCAGCAGCTTGCAGGGGGCGTCGACTGAAGCTTTCTTT.